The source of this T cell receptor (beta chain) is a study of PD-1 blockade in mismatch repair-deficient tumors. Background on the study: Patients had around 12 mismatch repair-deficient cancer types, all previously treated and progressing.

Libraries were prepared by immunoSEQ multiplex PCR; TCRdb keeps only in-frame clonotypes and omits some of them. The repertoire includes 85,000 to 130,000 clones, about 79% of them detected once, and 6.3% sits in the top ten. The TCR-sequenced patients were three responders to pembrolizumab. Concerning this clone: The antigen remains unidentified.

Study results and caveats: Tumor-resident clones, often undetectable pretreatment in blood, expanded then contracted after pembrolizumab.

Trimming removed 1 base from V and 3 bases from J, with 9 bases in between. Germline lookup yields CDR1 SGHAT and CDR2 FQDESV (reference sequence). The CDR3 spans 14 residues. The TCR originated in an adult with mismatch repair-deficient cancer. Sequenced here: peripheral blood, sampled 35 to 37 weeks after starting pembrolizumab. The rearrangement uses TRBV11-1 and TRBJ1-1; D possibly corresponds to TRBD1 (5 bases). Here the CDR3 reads CASSLGGVDTEAFF. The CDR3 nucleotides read TGTGCCAGCAGCTTAGGAGGGGTAGACACTGAAGCTTTCTTT. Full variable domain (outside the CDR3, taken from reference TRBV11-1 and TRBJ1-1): EAEVAQSPRYKITEKSQAVAFWCDPISGHATLYWYRQILGQGPELLVQFQDESVVDDSQLPKDRFSAERLKGVDSTLKIQPAELGDSAMYLCASSLGGVDTEAFFGQGTRLTVV.